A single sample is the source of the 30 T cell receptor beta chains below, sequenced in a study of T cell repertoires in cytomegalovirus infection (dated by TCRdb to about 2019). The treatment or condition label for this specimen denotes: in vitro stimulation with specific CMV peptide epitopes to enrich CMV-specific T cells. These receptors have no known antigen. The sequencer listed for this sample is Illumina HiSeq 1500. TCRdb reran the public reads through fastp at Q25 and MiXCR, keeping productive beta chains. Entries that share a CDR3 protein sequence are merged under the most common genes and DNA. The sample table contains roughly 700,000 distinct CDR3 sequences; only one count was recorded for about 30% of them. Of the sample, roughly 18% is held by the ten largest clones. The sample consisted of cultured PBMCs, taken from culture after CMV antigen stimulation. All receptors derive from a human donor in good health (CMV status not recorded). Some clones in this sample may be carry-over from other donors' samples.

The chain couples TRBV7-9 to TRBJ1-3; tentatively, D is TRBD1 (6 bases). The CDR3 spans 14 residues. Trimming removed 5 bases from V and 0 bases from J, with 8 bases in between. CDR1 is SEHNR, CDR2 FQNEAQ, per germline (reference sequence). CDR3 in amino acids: CASSATGSGNTIYF. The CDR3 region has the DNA TGTGCCAGCAGCGCGACAGGCTCTGGAAACACCATATATTTT.

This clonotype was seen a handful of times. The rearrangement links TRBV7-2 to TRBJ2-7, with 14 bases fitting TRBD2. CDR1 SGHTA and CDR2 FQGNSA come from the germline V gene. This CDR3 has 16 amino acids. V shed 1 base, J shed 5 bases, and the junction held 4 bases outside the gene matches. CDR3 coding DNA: TGTGCCAGCAGCTTAGTCGGGACTAGCGGGAGCCACGAGCAGTACTTC. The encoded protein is CASSLVGTSGSHEQYF. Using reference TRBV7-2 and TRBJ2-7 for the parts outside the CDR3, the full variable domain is GAGVSQSPSNKVTEKGKDVELRCDPISGHTALYWYRQSLGQGLEFLIYFQGNSAPDKSGLPSDRFSAERTGGSVSTLTIQRTQQEDSAVYLCASSLVGTSGSHEQYFGPGTRLTVT.

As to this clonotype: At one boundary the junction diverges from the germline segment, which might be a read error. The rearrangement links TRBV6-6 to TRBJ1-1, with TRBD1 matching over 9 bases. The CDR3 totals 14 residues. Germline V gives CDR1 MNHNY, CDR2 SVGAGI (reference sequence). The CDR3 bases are TGTGCCAGCAGTGTCGACAGGGGGAACACTGTAGCTTTCTTT. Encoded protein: CASSVDRGNTVAFF.

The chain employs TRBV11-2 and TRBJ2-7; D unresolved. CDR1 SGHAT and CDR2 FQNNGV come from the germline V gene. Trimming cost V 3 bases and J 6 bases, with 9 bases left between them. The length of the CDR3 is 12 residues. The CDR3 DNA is TGTGCCAGCAGCTTCTACAGATCCGAGCAGTACTTC. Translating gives CASSFYRSEQYF.

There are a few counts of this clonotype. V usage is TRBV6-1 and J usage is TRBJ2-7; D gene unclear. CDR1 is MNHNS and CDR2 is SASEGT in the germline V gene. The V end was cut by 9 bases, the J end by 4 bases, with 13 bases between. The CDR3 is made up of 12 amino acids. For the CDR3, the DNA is TGTGCCAGGGGCACGGTAAGGTACGAGCAGTACTTC. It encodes CARGTVRYEQYF.

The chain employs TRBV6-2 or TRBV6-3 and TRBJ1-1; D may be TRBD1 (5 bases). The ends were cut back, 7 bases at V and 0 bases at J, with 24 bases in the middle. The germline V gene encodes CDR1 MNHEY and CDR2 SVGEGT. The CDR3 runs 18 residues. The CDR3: CASTKGAGRVTMNTEAFF. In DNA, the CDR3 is TGTGCCAGCACCAAAGGGGCAGGCCGTGTGACCATGAACACTGAAGCTTTCTTT.

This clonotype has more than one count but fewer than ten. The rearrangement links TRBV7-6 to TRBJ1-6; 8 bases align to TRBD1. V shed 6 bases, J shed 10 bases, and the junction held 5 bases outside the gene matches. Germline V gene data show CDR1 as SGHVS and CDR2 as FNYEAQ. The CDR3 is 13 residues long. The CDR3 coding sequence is TGTGCCAGCAGACGGGGGACAGGATCACCCCTCCACTTT. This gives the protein CASRRGTGSPLHF.

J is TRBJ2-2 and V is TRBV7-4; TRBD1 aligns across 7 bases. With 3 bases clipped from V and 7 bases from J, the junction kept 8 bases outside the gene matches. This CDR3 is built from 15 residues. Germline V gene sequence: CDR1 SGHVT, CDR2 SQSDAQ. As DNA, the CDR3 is TGTGCCAGCAGCTTTCCAAGGACAGGATACGGGGAGCTGTTTTTT. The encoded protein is CASSFPRTGYGELFF.

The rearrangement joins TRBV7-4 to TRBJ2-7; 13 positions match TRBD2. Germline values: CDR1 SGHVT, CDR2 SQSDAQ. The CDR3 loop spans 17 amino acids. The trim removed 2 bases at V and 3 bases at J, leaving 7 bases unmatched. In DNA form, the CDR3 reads TGTGCCAGCAGCTTATCCAACAGGACTAGCGGGAGCTACGAGCAGTACTTC. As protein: CASSLSNRTSGSYEQYF.

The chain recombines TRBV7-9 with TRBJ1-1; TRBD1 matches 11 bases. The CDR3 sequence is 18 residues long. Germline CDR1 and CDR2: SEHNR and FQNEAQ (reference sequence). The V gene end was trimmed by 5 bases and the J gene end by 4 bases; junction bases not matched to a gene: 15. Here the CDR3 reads CASSPKIRDRGALTEAFF. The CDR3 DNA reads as TGTGCCAGCAGCCCGAAAATCAGGGACAGGGGGGCTCTCACTGAAGCTTTCTTT.

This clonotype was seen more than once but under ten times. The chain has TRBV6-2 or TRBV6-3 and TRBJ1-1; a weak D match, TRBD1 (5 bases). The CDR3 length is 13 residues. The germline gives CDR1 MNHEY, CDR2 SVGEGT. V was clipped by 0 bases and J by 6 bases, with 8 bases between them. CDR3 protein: CASSYSGVPEAFF. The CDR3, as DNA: TGTGCCAGCAGTTACTCGGGGGTCCCTGAAGCTTTCTTT.

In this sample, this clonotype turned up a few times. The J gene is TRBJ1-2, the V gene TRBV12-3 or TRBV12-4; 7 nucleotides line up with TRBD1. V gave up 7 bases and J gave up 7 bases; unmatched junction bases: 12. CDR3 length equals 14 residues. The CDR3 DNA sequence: TGTGCCAGCAACCCCGAAGGGGGCGGAGGTGGCTACACCTTC. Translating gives CASNPEGGGGGYTF.

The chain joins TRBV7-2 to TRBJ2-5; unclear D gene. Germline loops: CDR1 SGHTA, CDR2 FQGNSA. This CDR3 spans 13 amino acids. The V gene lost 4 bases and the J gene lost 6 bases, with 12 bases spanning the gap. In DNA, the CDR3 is TGTGCCAGCAGCTCAAATCTAATGCAGACCCAGTACTTC. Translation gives CASSSNLMQTQYF. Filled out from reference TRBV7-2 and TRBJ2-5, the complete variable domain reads GAGVSQSPSNKVTEKGKDVELRCDPISGHTALYWYRQSLGQGLEFLIYFQGNSAPDKSGLPSDRFSAERTGGSVSTLTIQRTQQEDSAVYLCASSSNLMQTQYFGPGTRLLVL.

The CDR3 nucleotides are TGTGCCAGCAGCCAATATGGGGGGCCAATCAGCACAGATACGCAGTATTTT. It codes for CASSQYGGPISTDTQYF. The chain couples TRBV7-9 to TRBJ2-3; the D call may be TRBD1 or TRBD2 (6 bases each). The CDR3 spans 17 residues. V lost 5 bases and J 0 bases, leaving 18 bases between the germline ends. Germline loops: CDR1 SEHNR, CDR2 FQNEAQ (reference sequence).

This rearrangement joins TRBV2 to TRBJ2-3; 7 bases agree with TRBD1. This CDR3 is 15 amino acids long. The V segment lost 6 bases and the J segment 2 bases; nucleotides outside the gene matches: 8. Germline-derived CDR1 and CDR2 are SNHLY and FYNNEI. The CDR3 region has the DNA TGTGCCAGCAGCAGCCTAACAGGGGCCACAGATACGCAGTATTTT. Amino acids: CASSSLTGATDTQYF. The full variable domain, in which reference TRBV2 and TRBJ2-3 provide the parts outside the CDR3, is EPEVTQTPSHQVTQMGQEVILRCVPISNHLYFYWYRQILGQKVEFLVSFYNNEISEKSEIFDDQFSVERPDGSNFTLKIRSTKLEDSAMYFCASSSLTGATDTQYFGPGTRLTVL.

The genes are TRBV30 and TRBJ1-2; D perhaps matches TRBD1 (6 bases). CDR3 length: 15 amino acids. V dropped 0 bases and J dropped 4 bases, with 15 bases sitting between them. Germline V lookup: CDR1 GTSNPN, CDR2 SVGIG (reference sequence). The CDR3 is CAWSVQGQLIYGYTF. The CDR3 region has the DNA TGTGCCTGGAGTGTACAAGGACAGCTGATCTATGGCTACACCTTC.

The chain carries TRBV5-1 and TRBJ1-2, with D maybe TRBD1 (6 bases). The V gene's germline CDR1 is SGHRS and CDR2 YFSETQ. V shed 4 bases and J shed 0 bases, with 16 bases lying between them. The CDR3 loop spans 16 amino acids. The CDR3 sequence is CASSPRGAGPNYGYTF. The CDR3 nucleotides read TGCGCCAGCAGCCCTCGGGGGGCAGGTCCTAACTATGGCTACACCTTC.

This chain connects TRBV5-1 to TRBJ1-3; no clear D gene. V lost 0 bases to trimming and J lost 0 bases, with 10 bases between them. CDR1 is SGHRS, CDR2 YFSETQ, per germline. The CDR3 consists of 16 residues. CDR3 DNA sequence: TGCGCCAGCAGCTTGGGATCTTTTTCCTCTGGAAACACCATATATTTT. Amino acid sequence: CASSLGSFSSGNTIYF.

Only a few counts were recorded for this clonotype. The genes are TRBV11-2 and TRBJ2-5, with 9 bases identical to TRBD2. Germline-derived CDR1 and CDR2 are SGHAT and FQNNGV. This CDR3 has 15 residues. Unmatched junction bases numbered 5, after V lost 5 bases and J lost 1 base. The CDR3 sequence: CASSHTSGFQETQYF. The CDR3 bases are TGTGCCAGCAGCCACACTAGCGGGTTCCAAGAGACCCAGTACTTC.

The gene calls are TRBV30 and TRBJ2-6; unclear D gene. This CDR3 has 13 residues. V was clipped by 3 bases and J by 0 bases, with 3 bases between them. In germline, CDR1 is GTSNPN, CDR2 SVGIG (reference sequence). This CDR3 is CAWRLSGANVLTF. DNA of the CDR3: TGTGCCTGGAGGCTCTCTGGGGCCAACGTCCTGACTTTC.

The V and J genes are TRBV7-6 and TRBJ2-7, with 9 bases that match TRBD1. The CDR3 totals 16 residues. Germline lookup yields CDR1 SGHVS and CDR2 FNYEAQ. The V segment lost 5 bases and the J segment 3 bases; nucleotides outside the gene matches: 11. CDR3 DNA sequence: TGTGCCAGCAGCCTGCAGCCGGGACAGGGATACTACGAGCAGTACTTC. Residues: CASSLQPGQGYYEQYF.

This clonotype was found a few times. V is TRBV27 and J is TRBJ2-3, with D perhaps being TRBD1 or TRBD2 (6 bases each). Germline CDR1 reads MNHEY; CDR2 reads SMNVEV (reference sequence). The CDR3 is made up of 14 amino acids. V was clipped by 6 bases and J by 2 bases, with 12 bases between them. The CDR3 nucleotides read TGTGCCAGCAGCTCCCGGGGGCTCACAGATACGCAGTATTTT. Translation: CASSSRGLTDTQYF.

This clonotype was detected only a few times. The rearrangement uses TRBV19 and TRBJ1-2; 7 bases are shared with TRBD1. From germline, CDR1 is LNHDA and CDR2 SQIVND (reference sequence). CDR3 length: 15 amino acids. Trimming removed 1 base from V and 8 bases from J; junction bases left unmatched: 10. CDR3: CASSIGDREFSGYTF. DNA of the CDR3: TGTGCCAGTAGTATAGGAGACAGGGAATTCTCCGGCTACACCTTC.

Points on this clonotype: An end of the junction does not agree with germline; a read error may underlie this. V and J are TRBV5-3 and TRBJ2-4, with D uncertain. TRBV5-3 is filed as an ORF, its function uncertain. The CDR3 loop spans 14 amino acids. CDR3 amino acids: CASSLERAGNIQYF. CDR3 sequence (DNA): TGTGCCAGCAGCTTGGAAAGGGCTGGAAACATTCAGTACTTC.

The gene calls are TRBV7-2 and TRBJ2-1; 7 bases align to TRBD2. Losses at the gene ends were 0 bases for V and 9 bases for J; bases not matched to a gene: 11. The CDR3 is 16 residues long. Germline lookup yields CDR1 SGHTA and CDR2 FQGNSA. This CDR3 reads CASSLAPAGNLGEQFF. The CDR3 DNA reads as TGTGCCAGCAGCTTAGCCCCAGCGGGGAATCTCGGTGAGCAGTTCTTC.

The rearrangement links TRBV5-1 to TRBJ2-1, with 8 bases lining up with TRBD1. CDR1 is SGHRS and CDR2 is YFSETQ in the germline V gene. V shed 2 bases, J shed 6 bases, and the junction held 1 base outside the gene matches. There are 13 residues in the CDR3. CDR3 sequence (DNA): TGCGCCAGCAGCTTTGACAGGGGCAATGAGCAGTTCTTC. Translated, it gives CASSFDRGNEQFF.

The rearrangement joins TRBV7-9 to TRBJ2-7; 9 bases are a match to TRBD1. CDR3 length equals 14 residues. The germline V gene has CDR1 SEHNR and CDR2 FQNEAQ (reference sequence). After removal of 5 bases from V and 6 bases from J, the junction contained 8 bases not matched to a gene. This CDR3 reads CASSVIDRGSEQYF. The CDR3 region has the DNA TGTGCCAGCAGCGTAATAGACAGGGGGTCCGAGCAGTACTTC.

The chain's CDR3 is CAITDRASYNEQFF. The CDR3 DNA reads as TGTGCCATCACGGACAGGGCTTCCTACAATGAGCAGTTCTTC. The J gene is TRBJ2-1, the V gene TRBV6-6; 8 nucleotides match TRBD1. Germline CDR1 and CDR2: MNHNY and SVGAGI (reference sequence). The CDR3 contains 14 residues. V lost 10 bases and J lost 1; bases outside the gene matches: 6.

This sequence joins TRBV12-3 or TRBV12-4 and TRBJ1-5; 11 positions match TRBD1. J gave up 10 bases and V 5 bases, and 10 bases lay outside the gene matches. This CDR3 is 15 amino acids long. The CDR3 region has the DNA TGTGCCAGCAGTACCGGGACAGGGGGGCTTGGACCCCAGCATTTT. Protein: CASSTGTGGLGPQHF.

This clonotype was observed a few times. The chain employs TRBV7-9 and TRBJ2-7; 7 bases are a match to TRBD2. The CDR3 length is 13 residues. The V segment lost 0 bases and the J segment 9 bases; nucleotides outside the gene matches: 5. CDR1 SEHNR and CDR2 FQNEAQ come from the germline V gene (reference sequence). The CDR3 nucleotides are TGTGCCAGCAGCTTAGCCGAACTAGCGCGGCAGTACTTC. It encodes CASSLAELARQYF.